The clone carrying this TCR beta chain showed up just a few times. This entry comes from a study of T cells in Graves' hyperthyroidism and ophthalmopathy. The CDR3 runs to 15 residues. The germline gives CDR1 KGHSH, CDR2 LQKENI. The V gene end was trimmed by 1 base and the J gene end by 3 bases; junction bases not matched to a gene: 5. The TCR beta CDR3 regions underwent amplification using RNA transcripts as the source. The HTBI primer set was used in a first-round RT-PCR of the TCR CDR3. MiXCR was run by TCRdb on the multiplex PCR reads, yielding one entry per CDR3 protein. Among roughly 500,000 distinct CDR3 sequences, roughly 16% were seen once, and the ten largest hold over 25%.

This sequence was found in a woman between 25 and 40 years old with Graves' ophthalmopathy. V usage is TRBV18 and J usage is TRBJ2-7, with 8 positions matching TRBD1. Material: blood. CDR3 in amino acids: CASSPRTGYDYEQYF. DNA of the CDR3: TGTGCCAGCTCACCACGGACAGGGTACGACTACGAGCAGTACTTC. The whole variable domain, filled in from reference TRBV18 and TRBJ2-7, reads NAGVMQNPRHLVRRRGQEARLRCSPMKGHSHVYWYRQLPEEGLKFMVYLQKENIIDESGMPKERFSAEFPKEGPSILRIQQVVRGDSAAYFCASSPRTGYDYEQYFGPGTRLTVT.